This TCR beta chain was captured in a study of CD8 T cells in Susac syndrome. CD8+ and CD4+ T cells from blood underwent TCR beta sequencing. It was treatment-naive patients with stable or active relapsing-remitting disease who made up the multiple sclerosis controls. The CDR3 extends over 13 amino acids. CDR1 is MNHEY, CDR2 SMNVEV, per germline (reference sequence). V was clipped by 8 bases and J by 4 bases; unmatched bases: 5. A quantity of about 0.5 to 1 ug RNA underwent reverse transcription using random hexamers. The immunoSEQ assay covered 54 Vbeta and 13 Jbeta segments for CDR3. TCRdb re-called the immunoSEQ multiplex PCR reads with MiXCR, one entry per CDR3 protein. The sample lists approximately 68,000 distinct CDR3 sequences, around 96% occurring once.

The clonotype was recovered from a human donor with multiple sclerosis. Sequencing was performed on CD8+ T cells from PBMCs. V gene TRBV27 combines with J gene TRBJ1-5; TRBD1 matches 7 bases. The CDR3 region has the DNA TGTGCCAGCGGGAACAGGGGTAATCAGCCCCAGCATTTT. Encoded protein: CASGNRGNQPQHF.